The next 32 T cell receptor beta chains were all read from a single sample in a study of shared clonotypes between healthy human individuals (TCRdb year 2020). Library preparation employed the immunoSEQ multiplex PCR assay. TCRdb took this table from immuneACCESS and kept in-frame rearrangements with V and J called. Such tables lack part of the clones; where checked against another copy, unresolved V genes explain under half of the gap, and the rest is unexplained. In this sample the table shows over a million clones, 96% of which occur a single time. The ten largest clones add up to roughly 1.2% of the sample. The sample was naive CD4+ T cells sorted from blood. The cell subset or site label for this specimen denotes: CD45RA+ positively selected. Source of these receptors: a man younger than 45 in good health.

As DNA, the CDR3 is TGTGCCACCAGCAGAGACGGTGGACGAGGGGGGGCCAATGAGCAGTTCTTC. Encoded protein: CATSRDGGRGGANEQFF. This chain connects TRBV15 to TRBJ2-1; tentatively, D is TRBD2 (7 bases). V lost 0 bases and J lost 6, with 18 bases in between. Germline CDR1 and CDR2: LNHNV and YYDKDF (reference sequence). CDR3 length equals 17 residues.

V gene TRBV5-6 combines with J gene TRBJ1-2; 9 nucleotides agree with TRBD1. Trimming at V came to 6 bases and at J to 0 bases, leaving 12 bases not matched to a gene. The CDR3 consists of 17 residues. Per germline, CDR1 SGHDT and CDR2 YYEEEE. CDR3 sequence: CASNPLHRDRANYGYTF. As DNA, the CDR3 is TGTGCCAGCAACCCACTTCACCGGGACAGGGCTAACTATGGCTACACCTTC.

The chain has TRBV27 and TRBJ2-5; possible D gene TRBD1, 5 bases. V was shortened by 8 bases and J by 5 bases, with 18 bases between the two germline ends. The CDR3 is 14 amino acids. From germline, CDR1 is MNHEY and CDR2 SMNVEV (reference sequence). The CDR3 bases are TGTGCCAGCGGCTTGGGCAGGGTGAGGGAGACCCAGTACTTC. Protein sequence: CASGLGRVRETQYF.

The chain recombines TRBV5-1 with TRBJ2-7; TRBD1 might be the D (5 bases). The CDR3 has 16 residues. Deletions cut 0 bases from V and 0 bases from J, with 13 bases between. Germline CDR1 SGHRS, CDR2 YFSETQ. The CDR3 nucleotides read TGCGCCAGCAGCTTGGACCCCGGACATACCTCCTACGAGCAGTACTTC. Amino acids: CASSLDPGHTSYEQYF. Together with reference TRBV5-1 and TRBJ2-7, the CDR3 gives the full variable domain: KAGVTQTPRYLIKTRGQQVTLSCSPISGHRSVSWYQQTPGQGLQFLFEYFSETQRNKGNFPGRFSGRQFSNSRSEMNVSTLELGDSALYLCASSLDPGHTSYEQYFGPGTRLTVT.

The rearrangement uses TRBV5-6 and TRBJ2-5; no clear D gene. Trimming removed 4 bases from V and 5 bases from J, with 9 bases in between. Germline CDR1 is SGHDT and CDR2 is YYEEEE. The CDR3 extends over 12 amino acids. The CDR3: CASSQVRETQYF. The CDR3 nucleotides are TGTGCCAGCAGCCAAGTACGGGAGACCCAGTACTTC.

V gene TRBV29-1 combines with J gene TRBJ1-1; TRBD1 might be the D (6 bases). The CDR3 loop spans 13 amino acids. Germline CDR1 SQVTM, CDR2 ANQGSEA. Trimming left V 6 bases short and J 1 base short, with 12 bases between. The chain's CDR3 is CSVRTVKNTEAFF. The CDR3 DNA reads TGCAGCGTCAGGACAGTTAAGAACACTGAAGCTTTCTTT.

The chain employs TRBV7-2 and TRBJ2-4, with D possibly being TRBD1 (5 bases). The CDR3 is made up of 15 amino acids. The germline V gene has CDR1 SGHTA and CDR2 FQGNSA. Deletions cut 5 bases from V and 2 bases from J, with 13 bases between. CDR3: CASSPEGATKNIQYF. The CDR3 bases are TGTGCCAGCAGCCCAGAAGGGGCAACCAAAAACATTCAGTACTTC.

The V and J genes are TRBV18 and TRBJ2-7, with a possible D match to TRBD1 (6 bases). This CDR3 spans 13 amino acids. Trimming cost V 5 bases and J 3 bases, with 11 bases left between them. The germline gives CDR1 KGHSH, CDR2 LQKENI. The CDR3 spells CASSLDRDYEQYF. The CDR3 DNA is TGTGCCAGCTCATTGGACAGAGACTACGAGCAGTACTTC.

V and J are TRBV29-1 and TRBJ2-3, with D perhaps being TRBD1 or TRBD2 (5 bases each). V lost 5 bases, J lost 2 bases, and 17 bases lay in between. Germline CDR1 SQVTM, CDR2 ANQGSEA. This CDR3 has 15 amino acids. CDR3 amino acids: CSVNRDPTITDTQYF. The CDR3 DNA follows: TGCAGCGTTAACCGGGACCCAACTATCACAGATACGCAGTATTTT.

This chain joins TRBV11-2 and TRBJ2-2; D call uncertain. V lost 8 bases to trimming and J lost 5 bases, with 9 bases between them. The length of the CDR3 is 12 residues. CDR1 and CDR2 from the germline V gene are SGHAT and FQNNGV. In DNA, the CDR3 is TGTGCCAGCGGCCGGAGTACCGGGGAGCTGTTTTTT. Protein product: CASGRSTGELFF.

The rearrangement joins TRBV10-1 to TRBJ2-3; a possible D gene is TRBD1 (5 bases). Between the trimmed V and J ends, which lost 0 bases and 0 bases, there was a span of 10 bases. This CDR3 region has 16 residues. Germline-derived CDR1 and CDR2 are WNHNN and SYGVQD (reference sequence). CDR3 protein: CASSESGRVSTDTQYF. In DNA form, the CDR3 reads TGCGCCAGCAGTGAGTCGGGCAGGGTGAGCACAGATACGCAGTATTTT.

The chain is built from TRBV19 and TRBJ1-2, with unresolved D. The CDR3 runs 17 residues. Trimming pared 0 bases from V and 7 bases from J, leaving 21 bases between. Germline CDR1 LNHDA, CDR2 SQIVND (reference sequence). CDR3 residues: CASSIDTHWETRSGYTF. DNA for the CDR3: TGTGCCAGTAGTATAGATACCCATTGGGAGACTCGAAGTGGCTACACCTTC.

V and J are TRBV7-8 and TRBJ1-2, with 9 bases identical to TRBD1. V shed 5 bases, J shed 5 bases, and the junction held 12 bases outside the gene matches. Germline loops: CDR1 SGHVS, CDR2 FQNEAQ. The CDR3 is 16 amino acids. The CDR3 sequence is CASSTGTGKELYGYTF. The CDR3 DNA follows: TGTGCCAGCAGCACGGGGACAGGGAAGGAGCTTTATGGCTACACCTTC. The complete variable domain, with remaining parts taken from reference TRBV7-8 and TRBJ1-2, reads GAGVSQSPRYKVAKRGQDVALRCDPISGHVSLFWYQQALGQGPEFLTYFQNEAQLDKSGLPSDRFFAERPEGSVSTLKIQRTQQEDSAVYLCASSTGTGKELYGYTFGSGTRLTVV.

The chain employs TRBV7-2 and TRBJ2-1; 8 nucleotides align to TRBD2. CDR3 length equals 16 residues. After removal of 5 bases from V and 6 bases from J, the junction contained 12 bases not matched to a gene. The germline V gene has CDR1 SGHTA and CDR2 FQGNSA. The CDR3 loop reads CASSINPGLGRNEQFF. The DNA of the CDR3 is TGTGCCAGCAGCATCAATCCGGGACTAGGTCGCAATGAGCAGTTCTTC.

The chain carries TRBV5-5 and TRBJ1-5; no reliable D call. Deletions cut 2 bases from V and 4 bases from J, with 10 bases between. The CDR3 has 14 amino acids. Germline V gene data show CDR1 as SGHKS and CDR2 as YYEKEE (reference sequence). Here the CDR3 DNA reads TGTGCCAGCAGCTTAATACAAACAAATCAGCCCCAGCATTTT. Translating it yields CASSLIQTNQPQHF.

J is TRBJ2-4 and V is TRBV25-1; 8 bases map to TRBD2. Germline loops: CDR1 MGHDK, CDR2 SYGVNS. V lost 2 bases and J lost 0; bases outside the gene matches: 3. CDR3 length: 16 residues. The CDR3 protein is CASSETSGGAKNIQYF. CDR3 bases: TGTGCCAGCAGTGAAACTAGCGGAGGAGCCAAAAACATTCAGTACTTC.

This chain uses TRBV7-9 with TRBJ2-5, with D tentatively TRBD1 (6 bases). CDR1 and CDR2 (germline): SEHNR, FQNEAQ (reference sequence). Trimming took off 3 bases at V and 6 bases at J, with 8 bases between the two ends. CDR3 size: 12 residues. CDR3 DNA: TGTGCCAGCAGCTTGGGGGCGAAGACCCAGTACTTC. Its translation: CASSLGAKTQYF.

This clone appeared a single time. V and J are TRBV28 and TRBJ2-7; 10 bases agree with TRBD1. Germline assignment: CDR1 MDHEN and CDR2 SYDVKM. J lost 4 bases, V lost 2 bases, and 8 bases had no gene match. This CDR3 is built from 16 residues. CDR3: CASSLPGTGVMYEQYF. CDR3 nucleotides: TGTGCCAGCAGTTTACCCGGGACAGGGGTAATGTACGAGCAGTACTTC.

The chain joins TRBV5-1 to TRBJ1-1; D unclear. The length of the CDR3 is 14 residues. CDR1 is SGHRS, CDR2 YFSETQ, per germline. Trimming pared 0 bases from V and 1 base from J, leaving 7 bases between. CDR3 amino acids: CASSLEFSNTEAFF. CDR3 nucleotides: TGCGCCAGCAGCTTGGAATTCTCGAACACTGAAGCTTTCTTT.

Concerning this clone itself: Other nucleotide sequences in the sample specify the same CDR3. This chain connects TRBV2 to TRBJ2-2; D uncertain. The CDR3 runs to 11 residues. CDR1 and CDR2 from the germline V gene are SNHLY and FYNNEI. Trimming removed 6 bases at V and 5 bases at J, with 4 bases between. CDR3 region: CASRVTGELFF. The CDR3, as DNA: TGTGCCAGCAGAGTTACCGGGGAGCTGTTTTTT.

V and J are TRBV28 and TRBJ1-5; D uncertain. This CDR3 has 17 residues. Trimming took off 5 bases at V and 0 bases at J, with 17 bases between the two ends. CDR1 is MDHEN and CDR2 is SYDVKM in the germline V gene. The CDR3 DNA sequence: TGTGCCAGCAGTCTCACGGCCGGGTCCTATAGCAATCAGCCCCAGCATTTT. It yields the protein CASSLTAGSYSNQPQHF.

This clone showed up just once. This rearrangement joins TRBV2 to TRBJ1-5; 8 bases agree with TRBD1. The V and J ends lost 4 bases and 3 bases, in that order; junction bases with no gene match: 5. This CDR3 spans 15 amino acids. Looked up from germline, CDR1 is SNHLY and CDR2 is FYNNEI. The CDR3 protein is CASSGGQGPNQPQHF. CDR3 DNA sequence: TGTGCCAGCAGTGGAGGACAGGGCCCCAATCAGCCCCAGCATTTT.

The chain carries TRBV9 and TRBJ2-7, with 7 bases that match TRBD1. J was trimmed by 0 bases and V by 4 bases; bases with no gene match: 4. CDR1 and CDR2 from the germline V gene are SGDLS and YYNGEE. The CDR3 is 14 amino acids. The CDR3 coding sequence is TGTGCCAGCAGCTTCCGGGACAGCTCCTACGAGCAGTACTTC. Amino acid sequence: CASSFRDSSYEQYF. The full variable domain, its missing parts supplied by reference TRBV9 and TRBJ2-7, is DSGVTQTPKHLITATGQRVTLRCSPRSGDLSVYWYQQSLDQGLQFLIQYYNGEERAKGNILERFSAQQFPDLHSELNLSSLELGDSALYFCASSFRDSSYEQYFGPGTRLTVT.

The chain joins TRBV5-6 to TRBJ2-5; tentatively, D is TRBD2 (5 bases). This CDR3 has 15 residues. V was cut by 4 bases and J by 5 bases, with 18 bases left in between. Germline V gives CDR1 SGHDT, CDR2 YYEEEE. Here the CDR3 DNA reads TGTGCCAGCAGCGCAACGCACGGGGTTCAGGAGACCCAGTACTTC. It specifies CASSATHGVQETQYF.

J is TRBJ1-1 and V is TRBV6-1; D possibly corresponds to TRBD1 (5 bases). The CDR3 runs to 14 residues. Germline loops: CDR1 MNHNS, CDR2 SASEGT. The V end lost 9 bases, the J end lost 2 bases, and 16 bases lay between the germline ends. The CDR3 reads CASVAGTGNTEAFF. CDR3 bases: TGTGCCAGTGTTGCTGGGACGGGAAACACTGAAGCTTTCTTT.

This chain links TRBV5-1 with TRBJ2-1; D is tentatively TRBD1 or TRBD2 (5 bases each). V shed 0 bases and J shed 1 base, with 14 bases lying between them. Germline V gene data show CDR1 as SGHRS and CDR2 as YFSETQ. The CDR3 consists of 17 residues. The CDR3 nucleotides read TGCGCCAGCAGCTTGGTTGGGACCCCACTATCCTACAATGAGCAGTTCTTC. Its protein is CASSLVGTPLSYNEQFF.

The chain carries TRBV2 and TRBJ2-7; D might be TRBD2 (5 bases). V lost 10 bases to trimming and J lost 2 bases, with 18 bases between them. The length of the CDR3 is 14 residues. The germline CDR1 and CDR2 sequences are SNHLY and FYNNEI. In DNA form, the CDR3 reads TGTGCCACCTTAAACCGGGAAAAGACCTACGAGCAGTACTTC. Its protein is CATLNREKTYEQYF.

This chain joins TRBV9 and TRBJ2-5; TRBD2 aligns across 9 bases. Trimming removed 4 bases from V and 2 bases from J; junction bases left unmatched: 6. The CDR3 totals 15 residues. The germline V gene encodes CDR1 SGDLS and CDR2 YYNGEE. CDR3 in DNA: TGTGCCAGCAGCCCGGGGACTAGCAGTCAAGAGACCCAGTACTTC. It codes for CASSPGTSSQETQYF.

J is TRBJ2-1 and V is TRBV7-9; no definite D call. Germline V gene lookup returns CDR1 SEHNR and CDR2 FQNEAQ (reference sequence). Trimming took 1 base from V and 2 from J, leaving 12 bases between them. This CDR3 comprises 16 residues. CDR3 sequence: CASSLVLAHTYNEQFF. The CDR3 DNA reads TGTGCCAGCAGCTTAGTCTTGGCCCATACCTACAATGAGCAGTTCTTC.

The CDR3 DNA sequence: TGTGCCAGTAGCGCTACAGGGGCGCCGGGCGAGCAGTACTTC. Translating gives CASSATGAPGEQYF. The chain uses TRBV19 and TRBJ2-7; 7 nucleotides line up with TRBD1. This CDR3 contains 14 residues. Trimming cost V 6 bases and J 6 bases; bases outside gene matches: 11. The V gene's germline CDR1 is LNHDA and CDR2 SQIVND (reference sequence).

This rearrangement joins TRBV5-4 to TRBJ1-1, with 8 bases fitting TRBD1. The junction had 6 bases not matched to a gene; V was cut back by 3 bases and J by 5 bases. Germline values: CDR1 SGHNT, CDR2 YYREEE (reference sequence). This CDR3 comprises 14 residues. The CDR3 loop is CASSYGQGRTEAFF. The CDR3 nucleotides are TGTGCCAGCAGCTATGGACAGGGAAGGACTGAAGCTTTCTTT.

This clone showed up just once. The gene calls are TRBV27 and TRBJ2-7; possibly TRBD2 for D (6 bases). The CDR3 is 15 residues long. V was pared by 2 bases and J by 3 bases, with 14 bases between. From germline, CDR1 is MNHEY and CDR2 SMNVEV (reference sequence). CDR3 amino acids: CASSLGLGRNYEQYF. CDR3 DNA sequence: TGTGCCAGCAGTTTAGGGCTTGGGAGGAACTACGAGCAGTACTTC.